The rows below give T cell receptor beta chains drawn from one sample of a study of blood T cell repertoires in COVID-19. The assay was immunoSEQ multiplex PCR, and TCRdb's table has in-frame clones only and misses some. Among under 350,000 clones listed, 80% to 90% were seen once. What was sequenced was peripheral blood. The receptors here all came from a woman aged 45-65 years who had recovered from COVID-19. Each CDR3 is given with its conserved first and last residue. Each record gives: D gene, V gene, J gene, clone size, CDR3 protein, CDR3 DNA. D genes are given only for firm matches. The size field is filled for only some rows; it gives once, few, many or a size class.

D gene: .; V gene: TRBV7-2; J gene: TRBJ1-2; clone size: .; CDR3 protein: CASSLGTGIGYGYTF; CDR3 DNA: TGTGCCAGCAGCTTAGGCACAGGGATTGGCTATGGCTACACCTTC
D gene: TRBD1; V gene: TRBV7-2; J gene: TRBJ1-2; clone size: .; CDR3 protein: CASSFWDREEYGYTF; CDR3 DNA: TGTGCCAGCAGCTTTTGGGACAGGGAGGAATATGGCTACACCTTC
D gene: TRBD2; V gene: TRBV5-1; J gene: TRBJ2-1; clone size: .; CDR3 protein: CASRTSGGAANEQFF; CDR3 DNA: TGCGCCAGCCGGACTAGCGGGGGGGCCGCCAATGAGCAGTTCTTC
D gene: TRBD2; V gene: TRBV27; J gene: TRBJ2-7; clone size: .; CDR3 protein: CASSSYTSGSEQYF; CDR3 DNA: TGTGCCAGCAGTTCTTACACTAGCGGGAGCGAGCAGTACTTC
D gene: TRBD1; V gene: TRBV30; J gene: TRBJ2-5; clone size: .; CDR3 protein: CAWRGRGRTQYF; CDR3 DNA: TGTGCCTGGAGGGGCAGGGGGAGGACCCAGTACTTC
D gene: TRBD2; V gene: TRBV9; J gene: TRBJ2-1; clone size: .; CDR3 protein: CASSEREGQGDEQFF; CDR3 DNA: TGTGCCAGCAGCGAGCGGGAGGGCCAGGGGGATGAGCAGTTCTTC
D gene: .; V gene: TRBV14; J gene: TRBJ1-4; clone size: .; CDR3 protein: CASSPGHLIATNEKLFF; CDR3 DNA: TGTGCCAGCAGCCCAGGACACTTAATCGCAACTAATGAAAAACTGTTTTTT
D gene: .; V gene: TRBV6-2/TRBV6-3; J gene: TRBJ2-5; clone size: .; CDR3 protein: CASSIFPRGKQETQYF; CDR3 DNA: TGTGCCAGCAGTATATTCCCCCGAGGGAAGCAAGAGACCCAGTACTTC
D gene: .; V gene: TRBV4-1; J gene: TRBJ2-1; clone size: .; CDR3 protein: CASSLAGGYNEQFF; CDR3 DNA: TGCGCCAGCAGCCTAGCTGGGGGGTACAATGAGCAGTTCTTC
D gene: .; V gene: TRBV2; J gene: TRBJ2-1; clone size: .; CDR3 protein: CASSVRANNEQFF; CDR3 DNA: TGTGCCAGCAGTGTACGAGCGAACAATGAGCAGTTCTTC
D gene: TRBD1; V gene: TRBV5-1; J gene: TRBJ2-3; clone size: few; CDR3 protein: CASSYGSGGGTDTQYF; CDR3 DNA: TGCGCCAGCAGCTACGGTTCAGGGGGTGGGACAGATACGCAGTATTTT
D gene: .; V gene: TRBV30; J gene: TRBJ2-2; clone size: .; CDR3 protein: CAWSVQNTGELFF; CDR3 DNA: TGTGCCTGGAGTGTACAGAACACCGGGGAGCTGTTTTTT
D gene: .; V gene: TRBV6-6; J gene: TRBJ2-7; clone size: .; CDR3 protein: CASSSLSYEQYF; CDR3 DNA: TGTGCCAGCAGCTCCTTATCCTACGAGCAGTACTTC
D gene: TRBD2; V gene: TRBV7-8; J gene: TRBJ2-7; clone size: few; CDR3 protein: CASSSRTSGRSEQYF; CDR3 DNA: TGTGCCAGCAGCAGCAGGACTAGCGGGAGGAGTGAGCAGTACTTC
D gene: TRBD1; V gene: TRBV6-2/TRBV6-3; J gene: TRBJ2-1; clone size: .; CDR3 protein: CASSYSRTGLTPEFF; CDR3 DNA: TGTGCCAGCAGTTACTCAAGGACAGGTCTGACCCCGGAGTTCTTC
D gene: .; V gene: TRBV18; J gene: TRBJ1-5; clone size: .; CDR3 protein: CASSQQGDQPQHF; CDR3 DNA: TGTGCCAGCTCCCAGCAGGGCGATCAGCCCCAGCATTTT
D gene: .; V gene: TRBV15; J gene: TRBJ2-5; clone size: .; CDR3 protein: CATSFPAGQETQYF; CDR3 DNA: TGTGCCACCAGCTTCCCAGCAGGACAAGAGACCCAGTACTTC
D gene: TRBD1; V gene: TRBV30; J gene: TRBJ2-1; clone size: .; CDR3 protein: CAWSLRQGNEQFF; CDR3 DNA: TGTGCCTGGAGCCTACGACAGGGCAATGAGCAGTTCTTC